This TCR beta chain was obtained from a study of T cells in Graves' hyperthyroidism and ophthalmopathy. In the study overall: The authors collected peripheral blood at initial diagnosis, before any treatment. Overall study results and limits: Most thyroid clonotypes expanded above 0.001 appeared in blood too.

CDR1 and CDR2 from the germline V gene are SNHLY and FYNNEI. CDR3 length: 16 residues. J gave up 5 bases and V 5 bases, and 11 bases lay outside the gene matches. The definition of stable Graves' hyperthyroidism was no ophthalmopathy progression within 18 months. TCR beta CDR3 regions were amplified from RNA. The HTBI set primed first-round TCR CDR3 RT-PCR. TCRdb ran MiXCR on the multiplex PCR reads and lists one entry per CDR3 protein. The sample shows roughly 710,000 distinct CDR3 sequences, over 35% of them seen only once. At least ten counts were recorded for this clonotype. Antigen: not known. This receptor was obtained from a woman aged 40 to 50 with Graves' hyperthyroidism. The chain is built from TRBV2 and TRBJ1-5; 8 bases are shared with TRBD1. Sequencing used blood. CDR3 protein: CASSQNPGGVYQPQHF. The DNA of the CDR3 is TGTGCCAGCAGTCAGAATCCAGGGGGCGTGTATCAGCCCCAGCATTTT.